This T cell receptor (beta chain) was found in a study of blood T cell repertoires in COVID-19. Profiling relied on immunoSEQ multiplex PCR, and the TCRdb table lists in-frame clones only, not all of them. This table holds fewer than 200,000 clones, 88% found once. The recovered donors of Cohort 3 showed two negative PCRs, clearance, or symptom resolution. The length of the CDR3 is 14 residues. The germline V gene encodes CDR1 LGHNA and CDR2 YNFKEQ. With 1 base removed from V and 15 bases from J, the gap between germline ends came to 19 bases. The sequence was collected from a woman aged 18-30 years who had recovered from COVID-19. Sequenced input: PBMCs or T cells enriched from blood (not recorded which). The chain is built from TRBV4-2 and TRBJ2-1, with TRBD1 as a possible D gene (5 bases). CDR3 nucleotide sequence: TGTGCCAGCAGCCAAGTCAGAAGGGGATTGAGAATGTTCTTC. It codes for CASSQVRRGLRMFF.